This T cell receptor (beta chain) was captured by sequencing in a study of cytomegalovirus exposure and HLA in healthy donors. Overall study: In a previous analysis, 95 million to 130 million unique TCR beta sequences were found from roughly 180 million T cells.

Vbeta (60) and Jbeta (13) primers were used in the PCR. The data were produced by immunoSEQ multiplex PCR, yet TCRdb's version contains in-frame clones alone and is incomplete. The sample yields 200,000 to 250,000 clones, more than 85% seen once. The V gene's germline CDR1 is SGHTA and CDR2 FQGNSA. V shed 5 bases, J shed 4 bases, and the junction held 10 bases outside the gene matches. The CDR3 is 16 residues long. The gene calls are TRBV7-2 and TRBJ2-1, with 8 bases that match TRBD2. The receptor's source is a woman younger than 30 in good health and CMV-seronegative. Sequenced material: PBMCs. CDR3 nucleotide sequence: TGTGCCAGCAGCCCGGATCCGACTAGCGAGTACAATGAGCAGTTCTTC. Translating it yields CASSPDPTSEYNEQFF.